This T cell receptor (beta chain) was documented in a study of control samples from healthy donors and cancer patients. This CDR3 region has 13 residues. Germline values: CDR1 SGHVS, CDR2 FQNEAQ. The V and J ends lost 0 bases and 7 bases respectively, with 9 bases between them. TCRdb keeps only in-frame clones here, not all; method: immunoSEQ multiplex PCR. The sample lists several thousand clones; about four fifths were seen once. This clone was observed a handful of times. Source material: formalin-fixed, paraffin-embedded tissue. This chain links TRBV7-8 with TRBJ1-1; D may be TRBD1 (5 bases). The clonotype comes from a female donor with lung cancer. For the CDR3, the DNA is TGTGCCAGCAGCTTAGCGGGGAGGGGTGAAGCTTTCTTT. Translated, it gives CASSLAGRGEAFF.